This TCR beta chain was identified during a study of a mutant IDH1 vaccine in newly diagnosed glioma. Study in general: Initiation of the vaccine course occurred 4-6 weeks after radiotherapy alone, or alongside temozolomide cycles. Most had both radiotherapy and temozolomide beforehand; others had only one. Study-wide results and limits: Among top peripheral T cell clonotypes, changes seemed unrelated to pseudoprogression. Overall, 90% to 95% of patients had vaccine-induced immune responses.

Measured with immunoSEQ multiplex PCR; TCRdb has only the in-frame clones, and not every one. This sample has around 32,000 clones; about four fifths occur once, and the top ten carry approximately 2.9%. The time point denotes: week 35, safety follow-up. In the vaccine, a single dose held 300 ug of the mutant IDH1 20-mer peptide, along with topical imiquimod. Concerning this clone itself: Its antigen is unidentified.

This CDR3 region has 12 residues. Trimming took off 7 bases at V and 6 bases at J, with 12 bases between the two ends. Germline lookup yields CDR1 SQVTM and CDR2 ANQGSEA. The gene calls are TRBV29-1 and TRBJ1-4; no clear D gene. The sequence was obtained from a man aged 40-49 years with glioma. Some clones in this sample may be carry-over from other donors' samples. Material: PBMCs, obtained from a glioma patient whose treatment included an IDH1 peptide vaccine. CDR3 DNA sequence: TGCAGCGCCGGGCCAACCGATGAAAAACTGTTTTTT. Translation: CSAGPTDEKLFF.